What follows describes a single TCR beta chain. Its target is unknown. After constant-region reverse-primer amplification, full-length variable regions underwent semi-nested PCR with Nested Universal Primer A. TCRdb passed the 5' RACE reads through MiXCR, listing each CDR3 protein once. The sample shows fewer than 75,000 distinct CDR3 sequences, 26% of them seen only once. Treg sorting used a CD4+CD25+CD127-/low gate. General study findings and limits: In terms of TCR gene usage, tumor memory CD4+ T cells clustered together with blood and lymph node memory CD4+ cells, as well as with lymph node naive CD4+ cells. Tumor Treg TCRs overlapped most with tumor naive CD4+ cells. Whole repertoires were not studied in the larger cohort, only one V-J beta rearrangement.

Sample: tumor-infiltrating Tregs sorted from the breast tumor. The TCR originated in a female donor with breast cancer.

The CDR3 DNA sequence: TGTGCCAGCACCCCCCCCGGGACAGAAGCTTTCTTT. Translating it yields CASTPPGTEAFF. J is TRBJ1-1 and V is TRBV6-6, with D possibly matching TRBD1 (6 bases). Germline V gene data show CDR1 as MNHNY and CDR2 as SVGAGI (reference sequence). The CDR3 runs 12 residues. Deletions cut 7 bases from V and 8 bases from J, with 14 bases between.